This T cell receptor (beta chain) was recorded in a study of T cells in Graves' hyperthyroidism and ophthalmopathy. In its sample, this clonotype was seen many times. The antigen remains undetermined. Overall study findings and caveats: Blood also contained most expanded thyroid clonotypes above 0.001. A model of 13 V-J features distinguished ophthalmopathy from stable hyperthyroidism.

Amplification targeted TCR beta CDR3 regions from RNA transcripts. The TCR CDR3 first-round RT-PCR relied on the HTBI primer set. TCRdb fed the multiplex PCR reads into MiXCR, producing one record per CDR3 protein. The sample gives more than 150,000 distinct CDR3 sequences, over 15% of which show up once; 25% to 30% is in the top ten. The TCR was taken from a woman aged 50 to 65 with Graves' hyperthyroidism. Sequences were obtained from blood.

In DNA form, the CDR3 reads TGTGCCAGCAGTTTTCCCGCTTCGACTAGCGGGGGGGCCCGAGGGAATGAGCAGTTCTTC. It yields the protein CASSFPASTSGGARGNEQFF. The chain recombines TRBV12-3 or TRBV12-4 with TRBJ2-1, with TRBD2 matching 14 bases. The CDR3 has 20 residues. Trimming took 3 bases from V and 7 from J; bases not matched to a gene: 17.